This T cell receptor beta chain was found in a study of post-analysis software for immune sequencing data. Study-wide results and caveats: Elevated frequency relative to controls characterized several TRBV segments in patients, TRBV5-6, TRBV5-1 and TRBV20-1 among them.

CDR3 length: 11 residues. V was trimmed by 7 bases and J by 11 bases, leaving 14 bases between them. Germline lookup yields CDR1 SQVTM and CDR2 ANQGSEA. Unique molecular identifiers were carried by the TCR beta cDNA libraries. In TCRdb, the PCR reads were re-called with MiXCR into one record per CDR3 protein. The sample includes a few hundred thousand distinct CDR3 sequences, around a third of them seen just once. In its sample, this clonotype was seen a few times. Its matching antigen is unknown. The sequenced sample was blood. The J gene is TRBJ1-4, the V gene TRBV29-1, with D tentatively TRBD1 (6 bases). The TCR originated in a girl between 5 and 17 years old with multiple sclerosis. CDR3 sequence (DNA): TGCAGCGGGGCCGAAGGGGGGAAACTGTTTTTT. Residues: CSGAEGGKLFF.